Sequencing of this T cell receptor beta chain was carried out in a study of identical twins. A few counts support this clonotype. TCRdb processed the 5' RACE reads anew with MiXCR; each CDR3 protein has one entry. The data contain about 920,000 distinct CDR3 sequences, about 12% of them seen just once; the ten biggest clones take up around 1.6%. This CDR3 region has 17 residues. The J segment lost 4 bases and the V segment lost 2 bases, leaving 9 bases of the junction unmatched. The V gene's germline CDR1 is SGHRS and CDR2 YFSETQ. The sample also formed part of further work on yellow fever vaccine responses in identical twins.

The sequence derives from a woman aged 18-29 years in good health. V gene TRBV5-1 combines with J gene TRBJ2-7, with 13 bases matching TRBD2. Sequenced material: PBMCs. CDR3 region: CASSFGTSGRAGYEQYF. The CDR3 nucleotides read TGCGCCAGCAGCTTTGGAACTAGCGGGAGGGCCGGGTACGAGCAGTACTTC.